This TCR beta chain was found in a study of vaccination effects on CD4 cells after COVID-19. For the study at large: PBMC cultures contained around 2 million cells per well, 7.5 to 10 IU/ml IL-2 and about 9.7 ug/ml peptides.

Cultured cells yielded isolated CD4+ T cells after roughly 11 days. Everyone in the study got two shots of either the BNT162b2 or mRNA-1273 vaccine. From germline, CDR1 is SGHRS and CDR2 YFSETQ. This CDR3 has 15 residues. Trimming took off 2 bases at V and 7 bases at J, with 15 bases between the two ends. Notes on this clone: Antigen unknown.

General observations from the study: Just 1 of 255 vaccine-induced clones in healthy recipients was cross-reactive.

The table came from immunoSEQ multiplex PCR; TCRdb's copy has only in-frame clones and leaves some out. This repertoire shows tens of thousands of clones, around 70% found once; its top ten account for approximately 2%. The sequencing here drew on CD4+ T cells from PBMCs cultured without peptide, taken after COVID-19 vaccination. The sequence came from a human donor who received a COVID-19 vaccine. The chain links TRBV5-1 to TRBJ1-4; weak D call: TRBD1 (5 bases). The CDR3 coding sequence is TGCGCCAGCAGCTTAACAGGAACGTATCTTGAAAAACTGTTTTTT. This sequence encodes CASSLTGTYLEKLFF.